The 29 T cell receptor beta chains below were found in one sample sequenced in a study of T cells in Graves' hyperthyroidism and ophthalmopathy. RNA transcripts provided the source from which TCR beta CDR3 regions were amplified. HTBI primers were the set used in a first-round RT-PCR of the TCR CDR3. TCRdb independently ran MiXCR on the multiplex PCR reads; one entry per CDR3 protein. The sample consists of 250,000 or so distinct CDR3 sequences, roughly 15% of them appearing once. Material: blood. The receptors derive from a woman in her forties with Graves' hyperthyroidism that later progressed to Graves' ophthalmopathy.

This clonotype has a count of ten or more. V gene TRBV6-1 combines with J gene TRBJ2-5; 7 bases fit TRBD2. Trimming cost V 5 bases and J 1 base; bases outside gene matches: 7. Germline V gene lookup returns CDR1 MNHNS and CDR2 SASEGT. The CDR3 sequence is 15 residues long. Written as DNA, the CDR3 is TGTGCCAGCAGTCTACGTGGGGAGGGCCAAGAGACCCAGTACTTC. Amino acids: CASSLRGEGQETQYF.

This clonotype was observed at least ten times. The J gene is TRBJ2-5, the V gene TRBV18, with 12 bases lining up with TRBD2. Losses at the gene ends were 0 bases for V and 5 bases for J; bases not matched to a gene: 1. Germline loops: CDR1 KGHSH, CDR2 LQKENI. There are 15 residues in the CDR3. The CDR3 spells CASSPPGLAGETQYF. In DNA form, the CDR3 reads TGTGCCAGCTCACCACCGGGACTAGCGGGTGAGACCCAGTACTTC.

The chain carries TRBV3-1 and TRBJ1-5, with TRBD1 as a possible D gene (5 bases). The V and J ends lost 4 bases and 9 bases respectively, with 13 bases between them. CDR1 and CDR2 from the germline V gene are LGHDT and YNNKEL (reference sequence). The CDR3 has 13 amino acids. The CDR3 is CASSLGAAGPQHF. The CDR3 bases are TGTGCCAGCAGCCTAGGGGCCGCGGGGCCCCAGCATTTT.

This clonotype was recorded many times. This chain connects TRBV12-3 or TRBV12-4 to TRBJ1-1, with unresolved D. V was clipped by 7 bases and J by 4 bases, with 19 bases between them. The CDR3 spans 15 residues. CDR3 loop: CASNPNRRTGTEAFF. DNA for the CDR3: TGTGCCAGCAACCCCAACAGACGAACGGGCACTGAAGCTTTCTTT.

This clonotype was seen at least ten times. The CDR3 nucleotides are TGTGCCAGCAGTTTATGGGGATCCGAGCAGTTCTTC. As protein: CASSLWGSEQFF. The V gene is TRBV12-3 or TRBV12-4, the J gene TRBJ2-1; D is ambiguous. This CDR3 region has 12 residues. V was pared by 2 bases and J by 10 bases, with 9 bases between.

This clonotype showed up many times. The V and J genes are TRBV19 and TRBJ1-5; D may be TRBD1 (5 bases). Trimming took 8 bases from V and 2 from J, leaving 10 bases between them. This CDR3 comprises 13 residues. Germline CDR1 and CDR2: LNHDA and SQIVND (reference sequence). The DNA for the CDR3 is TGTGCCAGTGGCGCGACAGGCAATCAGCCCCAGCATTTT. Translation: CASGATGNQPQHF.

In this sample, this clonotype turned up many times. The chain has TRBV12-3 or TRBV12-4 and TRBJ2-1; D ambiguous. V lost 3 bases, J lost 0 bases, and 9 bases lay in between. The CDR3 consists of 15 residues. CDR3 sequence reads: CASSFRASSYNEQFF. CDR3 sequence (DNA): TGTGCCAGCAGTTTTAGAGCGAGCTCCTACAATGAGCAGTTCTTC.

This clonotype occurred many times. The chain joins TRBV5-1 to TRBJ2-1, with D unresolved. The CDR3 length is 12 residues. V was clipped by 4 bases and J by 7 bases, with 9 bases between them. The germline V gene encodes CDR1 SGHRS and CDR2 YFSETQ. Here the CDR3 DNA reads TGCGCCAGCAGCCCAGAAAGGAATGAGCAGTTCTTC. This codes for CASSPERNEQFF.

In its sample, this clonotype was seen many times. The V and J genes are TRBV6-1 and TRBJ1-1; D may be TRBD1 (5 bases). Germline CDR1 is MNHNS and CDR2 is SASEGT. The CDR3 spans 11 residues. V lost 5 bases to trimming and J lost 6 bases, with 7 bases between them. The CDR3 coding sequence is TGTGCCAGCAGTTGGGGGGCTGAAGCTTTCTTT. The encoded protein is CASSWGAEAFF.

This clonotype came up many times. CDR3 residues: CASSSSSAPTGELFF. CDR3 in DNA: TGTGCCAGCAGTTCGAGTAGCGCTCCCACCGGGGAGCTGTTTTTT. The chain uses TRBV6-1 and TRBJ2-2; tentatively, D is TRBD2 (5 bases). Germline CDR1 MNHNS, CDR2 SASEGT. V was clipped by 5 bases and J by 4 bases, with 14 bases between them. The CDR3 is made up of 15 amino acids.

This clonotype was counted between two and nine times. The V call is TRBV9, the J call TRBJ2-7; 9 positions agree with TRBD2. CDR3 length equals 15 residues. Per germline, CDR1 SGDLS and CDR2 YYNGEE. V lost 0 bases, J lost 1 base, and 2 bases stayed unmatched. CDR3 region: CASSVASGVSYEQYF. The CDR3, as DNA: TGTGCCAGCAGCGTAGCTAGCGGGGTATCCTACGAGCAGTACTTC.

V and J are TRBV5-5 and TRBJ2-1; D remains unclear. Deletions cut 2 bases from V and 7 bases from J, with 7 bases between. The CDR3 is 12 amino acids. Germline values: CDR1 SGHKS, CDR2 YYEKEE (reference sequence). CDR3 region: CASSFSYNEQFF. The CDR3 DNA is TGTGCCAGCAGCTTCAGTTATAATGAGCAGTTCTTC.

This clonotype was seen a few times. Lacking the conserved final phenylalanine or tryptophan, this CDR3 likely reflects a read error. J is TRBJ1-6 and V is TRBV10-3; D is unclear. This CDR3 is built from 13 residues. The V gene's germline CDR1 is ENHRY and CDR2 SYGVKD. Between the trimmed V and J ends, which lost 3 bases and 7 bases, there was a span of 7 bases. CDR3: CAISEIWNSPLHL. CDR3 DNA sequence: TGTGCCATCAGTGAAATTTGGAATTCACCCCTCCACCTT.

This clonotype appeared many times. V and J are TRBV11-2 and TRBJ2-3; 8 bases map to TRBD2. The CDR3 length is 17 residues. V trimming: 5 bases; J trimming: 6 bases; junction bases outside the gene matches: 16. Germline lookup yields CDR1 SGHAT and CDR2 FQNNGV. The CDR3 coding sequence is TGTGCCAGCAGCCCTTGGGGTAGCGGGACACGTCAGGATACGCAGTATTTT. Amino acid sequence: CASSPWGSGTRQDTQYF. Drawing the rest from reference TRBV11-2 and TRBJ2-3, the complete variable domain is EAGVAQSPRYKIIEKRQSVAFWCNPISGHATLYWYQQILGQGPKLLIQFQNNGVVDDSQLPKDRFSAERLKGVDSTLKIQPAKLEDSAVYLCASSPWGSGTRQDTQYFGPGTRLTVL.

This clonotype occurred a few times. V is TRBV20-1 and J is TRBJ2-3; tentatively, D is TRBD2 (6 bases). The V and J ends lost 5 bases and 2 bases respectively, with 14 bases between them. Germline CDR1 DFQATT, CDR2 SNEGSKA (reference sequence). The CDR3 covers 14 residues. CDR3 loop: CSAPEGGNTDTQYF. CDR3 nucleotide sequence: TGCAGTGCTCCGGAGGGAGGAAACACAGATACGCAGTATTTT.

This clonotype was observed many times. CDR3 sequence: CASSFAPSGETQYF. In DNA form, the CDR3 reads TGTGCCAGCAGCTTCGCCCCGAGCGGGGAGACCCAGTACTTC. The chain combines TRBV7-2 with TRBJ2-5; D is possibly TRBD2 (6 bases). Trimming cost V 3 bases and J 5 bases, with 13 bases left between them. This CDR3 spans 14 amino acids. The germline gives CDR1 SGHTA, CDR2 FQGNSA.

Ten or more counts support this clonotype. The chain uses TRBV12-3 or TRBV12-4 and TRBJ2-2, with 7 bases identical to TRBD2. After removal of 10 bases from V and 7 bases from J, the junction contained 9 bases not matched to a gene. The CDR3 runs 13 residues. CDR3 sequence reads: CATKRGDHGELFF. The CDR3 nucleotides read TGTGCCACAAAACGGGGGGATCACGGGGAGCTGTTTTTT.

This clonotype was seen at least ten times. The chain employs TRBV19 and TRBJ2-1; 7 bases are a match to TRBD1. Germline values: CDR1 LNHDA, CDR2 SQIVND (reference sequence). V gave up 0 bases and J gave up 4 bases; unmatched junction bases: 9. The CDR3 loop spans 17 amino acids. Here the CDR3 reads CASSIDQPGDRYNEQFF. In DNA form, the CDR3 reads TGTGCCAGTAGTATAGATCAACCAGGGGACAGATACAATGAGCAGTTCTTC.

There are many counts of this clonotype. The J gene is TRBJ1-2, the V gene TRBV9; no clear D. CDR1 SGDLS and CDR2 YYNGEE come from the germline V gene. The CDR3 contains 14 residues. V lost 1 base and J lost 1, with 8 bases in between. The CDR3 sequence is CASSVSQVNYGYTF. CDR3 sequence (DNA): TGTGCCAGCAGCGTAAGTCAGGTTAACTATGGCTACACCTTC.

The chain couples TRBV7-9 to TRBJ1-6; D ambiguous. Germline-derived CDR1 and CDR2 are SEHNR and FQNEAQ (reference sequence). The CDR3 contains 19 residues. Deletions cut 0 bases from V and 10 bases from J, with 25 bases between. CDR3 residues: CASSLALTTHGSPGSPLHF. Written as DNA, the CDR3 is TGTGCCAGCAGCTTAGCGCTAACGACCCATGGGAGCCCGGGGTCACCCCTCCACTTT.

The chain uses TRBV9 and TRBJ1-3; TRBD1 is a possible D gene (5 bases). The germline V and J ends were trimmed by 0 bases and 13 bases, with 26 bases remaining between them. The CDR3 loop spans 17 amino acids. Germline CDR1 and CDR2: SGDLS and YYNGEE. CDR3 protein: CASSVVPGTGPGNAIYF. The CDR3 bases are TGTGCCAGCAGCGTAGTTCCGGGGACGGGTCCTGGAAACGCGATATATTTT.

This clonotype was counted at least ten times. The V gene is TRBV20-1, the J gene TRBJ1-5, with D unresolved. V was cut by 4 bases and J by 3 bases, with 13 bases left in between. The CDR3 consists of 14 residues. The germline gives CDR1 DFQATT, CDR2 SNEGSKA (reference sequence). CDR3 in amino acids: CSAILTQTNQPQHF. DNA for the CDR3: TGCAGTGCTATTTTAACACAGACCAATCAGCCCCAGCATTTT.

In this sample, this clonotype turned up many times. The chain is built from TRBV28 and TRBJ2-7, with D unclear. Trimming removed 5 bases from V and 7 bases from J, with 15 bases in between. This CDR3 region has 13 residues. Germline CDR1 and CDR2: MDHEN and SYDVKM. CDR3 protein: CASSPSRSREQYF. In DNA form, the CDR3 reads TGTGCCAGCAGTCCCTCGCGGAGTAGGGAGCAGTACTTC.

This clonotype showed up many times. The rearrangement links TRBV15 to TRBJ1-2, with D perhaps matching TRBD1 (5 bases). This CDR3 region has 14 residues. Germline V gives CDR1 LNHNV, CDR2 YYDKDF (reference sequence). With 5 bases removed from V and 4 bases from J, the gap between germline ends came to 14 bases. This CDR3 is CATSFRRDPYGYTF. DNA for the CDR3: TGTGCCACCAGCTTCCGCCGGGACCCCTATGGCTACACCTTC.

CDR3 sequence (DNA): TGTGCCAGCAGCTTTACTAGCGGGAACACCGGGGAGCTGTTTTTT. Protein: CASSFTSGNTGELFF. V gene TRBV7-3 combines with J gene TRBJ2-2; TRBD2 agrees at 8 bases. The CDR3 is made up of 15 amino acids. Per the germline V gene, CDR1 is SGHTA and CDR2 is FQGTGA. The ends lost 3 bases at V and 1 base at J; junction bases unmatched: 1. Complete variable domain (other parts from reference TRBV7-3 and TRBJ2-2): GAGVSQTPSNKVTEKGKYVELRCDPISGHTALYWYRQSLGQGPEFLIYFQGTGAADDSGLPNDRFFAVRPEGSVSTLKIQRTERGDSAVYLCASSFTSGNTGELFFGEGSRLTVL.

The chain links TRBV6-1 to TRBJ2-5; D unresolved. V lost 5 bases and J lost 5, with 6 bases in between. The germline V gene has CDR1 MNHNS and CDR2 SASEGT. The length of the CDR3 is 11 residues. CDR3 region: CASSRPETQYF. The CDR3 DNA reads TGTGCCAGCAGTCGACCTGAGACCCAGTACTTC.

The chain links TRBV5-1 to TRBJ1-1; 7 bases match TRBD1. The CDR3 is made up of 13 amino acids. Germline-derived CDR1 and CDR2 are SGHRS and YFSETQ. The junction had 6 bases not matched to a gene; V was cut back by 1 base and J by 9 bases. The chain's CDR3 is CASSLLTGQQAFF. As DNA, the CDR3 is TGCGCCAGCAGCTTGCTAACGGGACAGCAAGCTTTCTTT.

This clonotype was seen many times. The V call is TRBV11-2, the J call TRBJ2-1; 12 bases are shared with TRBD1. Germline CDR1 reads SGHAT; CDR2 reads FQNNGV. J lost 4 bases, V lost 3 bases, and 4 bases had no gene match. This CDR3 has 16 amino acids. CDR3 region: CASSLGTGGPYNEQFF. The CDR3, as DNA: TGTGCCAGCAGCTTGGGGACAGGGGGCCCTTACAATGAGCAGTTCTTC.

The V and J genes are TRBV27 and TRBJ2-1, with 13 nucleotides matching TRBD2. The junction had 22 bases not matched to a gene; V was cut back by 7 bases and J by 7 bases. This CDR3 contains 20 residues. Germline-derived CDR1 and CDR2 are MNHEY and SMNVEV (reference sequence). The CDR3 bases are TGTGCCAGCAAAGCATCCGGGACTAGCGGGACTTTTCGGAGGAAAAATGAGCAGTTCTTC. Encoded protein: CASKASGTSGTFRRKNEQFF.